The entry that follows covers one TCR beta chain sequence. Its antigen is not identified. The junction departs from germline at one end; a sequencing error may be responsible. Replicate PCRs for sorted subsets used around 200 ng DNA; this equaled about 30,000 T cell genomes. The protocol was immunoSEQ multiplex PCR, while the TCRdb copy is restricted to in-frame clones and leaves out a portion. The repertoire includes more than 900,000 clones, around three quarters of them detected once, and 0.5% to 0.65% sits in the top ten. From germline, CDR1 is ENHRY and CDR2 SYGVKD. The CDR3 has 16 residues. This specimen belongs to a study of shared clonotypes between healthy human individuals. Study-wide results and limits: The expectation was that sequencing depth would affect clonotype sharing among donors. Non-shared clonotypes had lower generation probabilities than those shared by all four donors. Estimated richness values were generally larger in naive subsets than in memory subsets.

The clonotype was recovered from a man aged 18-30 years in good health. Some clones in this sample may be carry-over from other donors' samples. The chain employs TRBV10-3 and TRBJ2-2, with D possibly called TRBD1 or TRBD2 (5 bases each). Material: memory CD4+ T cells from PBMCs. The sample's subset: CD45RA-negative fraction. The CDR3 DNA reads as TGTGCCATCAGGGATTTGGGGCGGGCCACCACCGGCGAGCTGTTTTTT. Translating gives CAIRDLGRATTGELFF.